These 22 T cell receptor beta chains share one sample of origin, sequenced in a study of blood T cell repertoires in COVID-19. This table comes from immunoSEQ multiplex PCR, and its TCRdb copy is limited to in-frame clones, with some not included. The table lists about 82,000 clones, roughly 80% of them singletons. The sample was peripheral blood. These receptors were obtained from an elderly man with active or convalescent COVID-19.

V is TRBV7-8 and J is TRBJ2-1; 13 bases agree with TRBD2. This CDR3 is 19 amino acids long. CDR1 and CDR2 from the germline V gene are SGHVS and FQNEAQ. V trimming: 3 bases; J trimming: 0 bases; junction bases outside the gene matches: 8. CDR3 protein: CASSFTSGGAPSSYNEQFF. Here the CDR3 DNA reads TGTGCCAGCAGCTTTACTAGCGGGGGGGCCCCCAGCTCCTACAATGAGCAGTTCTTC.

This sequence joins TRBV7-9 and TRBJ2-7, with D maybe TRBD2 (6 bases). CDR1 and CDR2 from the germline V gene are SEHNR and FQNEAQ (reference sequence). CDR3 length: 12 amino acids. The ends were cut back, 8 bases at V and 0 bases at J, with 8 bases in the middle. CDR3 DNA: TGTGCCAGCTCCGGGAGCTCCTACGAGCAGTACGTC. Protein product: CASSGSSYEQYV.

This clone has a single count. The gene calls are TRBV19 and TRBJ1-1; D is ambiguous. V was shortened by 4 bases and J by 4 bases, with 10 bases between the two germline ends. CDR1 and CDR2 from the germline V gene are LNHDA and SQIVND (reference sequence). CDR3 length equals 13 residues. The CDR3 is CASSTLGATEAFF. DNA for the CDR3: TGTGCCAGTAGTACCTTGGGAGCCACTGAAGCTTTCTTT.

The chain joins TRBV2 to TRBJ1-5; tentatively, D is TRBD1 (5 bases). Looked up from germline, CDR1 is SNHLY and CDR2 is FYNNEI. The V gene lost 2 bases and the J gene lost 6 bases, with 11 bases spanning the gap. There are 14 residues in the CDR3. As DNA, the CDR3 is TGTGCCAGCAGTGAATTTCGGGGGACTCAGCCCCAGCATTTT. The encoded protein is CASSEFRGTQPQHF.

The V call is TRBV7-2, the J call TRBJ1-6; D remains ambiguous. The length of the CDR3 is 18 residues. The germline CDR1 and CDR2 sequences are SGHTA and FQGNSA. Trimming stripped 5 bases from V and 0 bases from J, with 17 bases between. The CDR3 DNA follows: TGTGCCAGCAGCCACCTTGCTGGGTCTAGCTCCTATAATTCACCCCTCCACTTT. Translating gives CASSHLAGSSSYNSPLHF.

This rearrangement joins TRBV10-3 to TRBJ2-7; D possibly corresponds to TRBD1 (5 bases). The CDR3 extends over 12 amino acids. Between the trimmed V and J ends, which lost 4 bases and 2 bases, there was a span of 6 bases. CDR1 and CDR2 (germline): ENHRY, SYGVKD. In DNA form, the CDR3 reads TGTGCCATCAGTGCGACAGCCTACGAGCAGTACGTC. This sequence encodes CAISATAYEQYV.

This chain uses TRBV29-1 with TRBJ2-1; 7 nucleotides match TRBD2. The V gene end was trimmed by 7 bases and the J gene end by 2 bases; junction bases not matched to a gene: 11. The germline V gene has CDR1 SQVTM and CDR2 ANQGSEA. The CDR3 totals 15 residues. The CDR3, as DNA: TGCAGCGGGAGGGTCTCCGGGACTACCTACAATGAGCAGTTCTTC. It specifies CSGRVSGTTYNEQFF.

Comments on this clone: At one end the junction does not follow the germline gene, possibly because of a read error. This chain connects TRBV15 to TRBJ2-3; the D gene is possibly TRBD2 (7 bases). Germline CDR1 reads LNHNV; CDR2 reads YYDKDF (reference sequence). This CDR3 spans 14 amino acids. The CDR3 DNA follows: TGTGCCACCAGCAGAGATCCCGAGGCGGGAGACAGGCATTTT. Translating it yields CATSRDPEAGDRHF.

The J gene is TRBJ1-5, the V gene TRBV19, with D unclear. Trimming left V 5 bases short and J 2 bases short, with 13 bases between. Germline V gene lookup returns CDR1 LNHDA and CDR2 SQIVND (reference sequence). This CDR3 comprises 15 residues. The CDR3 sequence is CASSHLPPGNQPQHF. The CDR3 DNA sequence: TGTGCCAGTAGTCATTTACCCCCGGGCAATCAGCCCCAGCATTTT.

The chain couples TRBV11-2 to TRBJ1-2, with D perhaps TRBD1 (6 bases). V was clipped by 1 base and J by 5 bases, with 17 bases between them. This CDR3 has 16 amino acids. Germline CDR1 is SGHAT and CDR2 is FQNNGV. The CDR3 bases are TGTGCCAGCAGCTTAGTACAGGGACGCGTGCTGTATGGCTACACCTTC. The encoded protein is CASSLVQGRVLYGYTF. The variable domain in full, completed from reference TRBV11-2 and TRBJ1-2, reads EAGVAQSPRYKIIEKRQSVAFWCNPISGHATLYWYQQILGQGPKLLIQFQNNGVVDDSQLPKDRFSAERLKGVDSTLKIQPAKLEDSAVYLCASSLVQGRVLYGYTFGSGTRLTVV.

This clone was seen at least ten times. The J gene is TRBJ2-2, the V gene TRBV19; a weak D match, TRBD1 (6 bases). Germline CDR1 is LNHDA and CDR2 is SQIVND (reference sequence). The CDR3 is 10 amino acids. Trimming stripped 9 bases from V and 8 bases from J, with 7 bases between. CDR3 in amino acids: CASGTGELFF. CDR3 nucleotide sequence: TGTGCCAGCGGGACAGGGGAGCTGTTTTTT.

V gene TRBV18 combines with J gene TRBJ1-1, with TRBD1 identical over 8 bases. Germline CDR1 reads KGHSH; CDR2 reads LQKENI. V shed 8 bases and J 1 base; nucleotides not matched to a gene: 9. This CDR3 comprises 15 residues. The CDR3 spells CASTFNGQGNTEAFF. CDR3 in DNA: TGTGCCAGCACGTTCAACGGACAGGGGAACACTGAAGCTTTCTTT. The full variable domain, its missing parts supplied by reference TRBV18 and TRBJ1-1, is NAGVMQNPRHLVRRRGQEARLRCSPMKGHSHVYWYRQLPEEGLKFMVYLQKENIIDESGMPKERFSAEFPKEGPSILRIQQVVRGDSAAYFCASTFNGQGNTEAFFGQGTRLTVV.

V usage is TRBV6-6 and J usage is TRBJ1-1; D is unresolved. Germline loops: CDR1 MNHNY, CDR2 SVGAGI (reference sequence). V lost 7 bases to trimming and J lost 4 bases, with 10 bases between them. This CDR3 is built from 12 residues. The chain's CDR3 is CASMNEFTEAFF. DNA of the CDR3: TGTGCCAGCATGAATGAGTTCACTGAAGCTTTCTTT.

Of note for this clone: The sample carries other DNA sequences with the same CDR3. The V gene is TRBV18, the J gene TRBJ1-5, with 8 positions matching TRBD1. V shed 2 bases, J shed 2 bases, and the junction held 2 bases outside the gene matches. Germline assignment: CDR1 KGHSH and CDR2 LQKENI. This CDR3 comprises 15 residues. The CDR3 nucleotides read TGTGCCAGCTCACCAGGGACAGGAGGCAATCAGCCCCAGCATTTT. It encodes CASSPGTGGNQPQHF.

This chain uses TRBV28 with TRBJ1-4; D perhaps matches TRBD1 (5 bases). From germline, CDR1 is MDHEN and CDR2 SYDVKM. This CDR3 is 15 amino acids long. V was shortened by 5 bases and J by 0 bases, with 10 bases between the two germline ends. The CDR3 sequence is CASSKTAPTNEKLFF. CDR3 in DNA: TGTGCCAGCAGTAAGACAGCCCCAACTAATGAAAAACTGTTTTTT.

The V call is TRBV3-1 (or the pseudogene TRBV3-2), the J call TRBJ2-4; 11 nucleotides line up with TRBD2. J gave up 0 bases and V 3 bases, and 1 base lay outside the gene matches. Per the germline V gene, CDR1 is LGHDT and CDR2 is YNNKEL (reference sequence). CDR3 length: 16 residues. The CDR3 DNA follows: TGTGCCAGCAGCCACGGGACTAGCGGAGCCAAAAACATTCAGTACTTC. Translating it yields CASSHGTSGAKNIQYF.

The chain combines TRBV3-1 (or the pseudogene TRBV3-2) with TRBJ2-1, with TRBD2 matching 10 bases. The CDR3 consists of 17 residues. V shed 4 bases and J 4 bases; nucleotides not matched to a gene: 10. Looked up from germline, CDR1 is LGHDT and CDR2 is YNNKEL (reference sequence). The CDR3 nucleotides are TGTGCCAGCAGCCCAGCCCGGACTAGCGGTAAATACAATGAGCAGTTCTTC. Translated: CASSPARTSGKYNEQFF.

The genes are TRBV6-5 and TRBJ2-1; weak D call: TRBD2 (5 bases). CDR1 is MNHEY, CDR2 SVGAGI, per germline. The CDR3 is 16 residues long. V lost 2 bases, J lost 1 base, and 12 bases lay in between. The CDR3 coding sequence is TGTGCCAGCAGTTACCGCCCTCCGGGGTCCTACAATGAGCAGTTCTTC. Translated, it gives CASSYRPPGSYNEQFF.

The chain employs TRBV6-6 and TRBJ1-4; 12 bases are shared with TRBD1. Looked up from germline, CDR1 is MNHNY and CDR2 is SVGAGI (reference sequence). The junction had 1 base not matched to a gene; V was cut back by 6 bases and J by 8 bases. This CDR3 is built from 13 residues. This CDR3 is CASRGQGAEKLFF. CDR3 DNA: TGTGCCAGCAGGGGACAGGGGGCGGAAAAACTGTTTTTT.

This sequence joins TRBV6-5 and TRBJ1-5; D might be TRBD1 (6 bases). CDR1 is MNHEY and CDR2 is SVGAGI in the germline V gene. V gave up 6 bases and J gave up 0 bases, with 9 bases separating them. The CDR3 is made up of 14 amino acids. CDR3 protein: CASSGQFSNQPQHF. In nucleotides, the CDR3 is TGTGCCAGCAGCGGACAGTTTAGCAATCAGCCCCAGCATTTT.

CDR3 sequence: CASGDGTETYSNQPQHF. DNA of the CDR3: TGTGCCAGCGGGGACGGGACAGAAACTTATAGCAATCAGCCCCAGCATTTT. The chain joins TRBV2 to TRBJ1-5; 7 nucleotides match TRBD1. With V trimmed by 8 bases and J by 0 bases, 13 bases remained unmatched. The CDR3 length is 17 residues. CDR1 is SNHLY, CDR2 FYNNEI, per germline.

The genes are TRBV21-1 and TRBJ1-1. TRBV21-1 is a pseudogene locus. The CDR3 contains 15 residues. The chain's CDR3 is CASSSPGGLWSEAFF. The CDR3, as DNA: TGTGCCAGCAGCTCCCCGGGCGGGCTTTGGTCTGAAGCTTTCTTT.